Included here is one TCR beta chain sequence, with context. The antigen this receptor binds is unknown. Qualities for individual bases were not recorded, and no much larger clone is one base off. The germline V gene encodes CDR1 SGHNT and CDR2 YENEEA. V lost 5 bases and J lost 2 bases; the stretch between them is 16 bases long. The CDR3 covers 16 residues, taking in both the cysteine and the phenylalanine. Only the CDR3 portion is preserved as DNA: 48 bases, with reading frame beginning at the first base. The library came from the immunoSEQ multiplex PCR assay. TCRdb's version of the immuneACCESS table is confined to in-frame rearrangements and falls short of the full clone set. An unresolved V gene accounts for under half of the shortfall where checked; the remainder is of unknown origin. Across this sample there are tens of thousands of clones, with 80% to 95% seen only once. The ten largest make up around 0.4% of the sample.

These data originate in a study of T cell changes during pregnancy in multiple sclerosis (dated by TCRdb to the late 2010s). Context from the whole study: The study examined how the T cell repertoire changed over the course of pregnancy in women with multiple sclerosis.

Sequences were derived from CD4+ T cells from peripheral blood mononuclear cells, sampled after pregnancy. The sequence came from a female donor in good health, enrolled as a control in a pregnancy study. The V gene is TRBV11-3 and the J gene is TRBJ1-3; TRBD1 is possibly the D segment (5 matching bases). The CDR3 protein sequence reads: CASSPTGGETGNTIYF. The nucleotides read TGTGCCAGCAGCCCGACCGGGGGAGAGACTGGAAACACCATATATTTT.